Presented here are 3 T cell receptor beta chains from one specimen sequenced in a study of blood T cell repertoires in COVID-19. Profiling relied on immunoSEQ multiplex PCR, and the TCRdb table lists in-frame clones only, not all of them. The table shows 250,000 to 300,000 clones, with 90% occurring only once. The sample was peripheral blood. These receptors came from a woman in her sixties with COVID-19, enrolled during active disease.

The chain carries TRBV7-2 and TRBJ2-7; D gene uncertain. Germline loops: CDR1 SGHTA, CDR2 FQGNSA. The CDR3 sequence is 15 residues long. V lost 2 bases and J lost 1, with 12 bases in between. CDR3 sequence (DNA): TGTGCCAGCAGCTTATTCGGAGCGCAATCCTACGAGCAGTACTTC. This translates into CASSLFGAQSYEQYF.

This chain joins TRBV27 and TRBJ1-2, with 7 positions matching TRBD1. The CDR3 extends over 13 amino acids. The ends lost 4 bases at V and 3 bases at J; junction bases unmatched: 2. Germline V gives CDR1 MNHEY, CDR2 SMNVEV (reference sequence). The CDR3 DNA is TGTGCCAGCAGTTGGGGGACAGACTATGGCTACACCTTC. Protein product: CASSWGTDYGYTF.

The rearrangement uses TRBV6-6 and TRBJ2-2; 7 bases line up with TRBD1. CDR1 is MNHNY, CDR2 SVGAGI, per germline (reference sequence). The V segment lost 5 bases and the J segment 2 bases; nucleotides outside the gene matches: 5. The CDR3 runs to 15 residues. The CDR3 region is CASSPGQLNTGELFF. The CDR3 DNA sequence: TGTGCCAGCAGTCCGGGACAGCTCAACACCGGGGAGCTGTTTTTT.